Listed here are 9 T cell receptor beta chains from one sample, sequenced in a study of cytomegalovirus exposure and HLA in healthy donors. TCRdb's table, derived via immunoSEQ multiplex PCR, lists solely in-frame clones and lacks some. Here the sample spans about 160,000 clones, around 92% being singletons. Input material: PBMCs. These receptor sequences come from a man between 18 and 35 years old in good health and CMV-seropositive.

This clone was seen only once. This chain joins TRBV6-1 and TRBJ2-3; tentative D call: TRBD2 (6 bases). The V end lost 4 bases, the J end lost 0 bases, and 11 bases lay between the germline ends. Germline V lookup: CDR1 MNHNS, CDR2 SASEGT. This CDR3 contains 15 residues. The CDR3 loop is CASSVAGTSTDTQYF. The CDR3 bases are TGTGCCAGCAGTGTCGCCGGGACTAGCACAGATACGCAGTATTTT.

The gene calls are TRBV4-1 and TRBJ1-1; TRBD1 might be the D (6 bases). CDR3 length: 14 residues. Germline lookup yields CDR1 MGHRA and CDR2 YSYEKL. The V end lost 5 bases, the J end lost 4 bases, and 14 bases lay between the germline ends. CDR3 protein: CASSEGRGGTEAFF. CDR3 coding DNA: TGCGCCAGCAGCGAAGGGCGAGGGGGCACTGAAGCTTTCTTT.

This clone has just one count. The chain is built from TRBV5-4 and TRBJ2-1; D may be TRBD2 (5 bases). The CDR3 runs 17 residues. The V and J ends lost 0 bases and 6 bases respectively, with 19 bases between them. Germline V gene data show CDR1 as SGHNT and CDR2 as YYREEE (reference sequence). CDR3 sequence (DNA): TGTGCCAGCAGCTTGGTTGGCTCAGGTATTGCGGGCAATGAGCAGTTCTTC. Protein: CASSLVGSGIAGNEQFF.

The count of this clone is one. The chain uses TRBV9 and TRBJ2-1; 8 bases agree with TRBD2. The length of the CDR3 is 15 residues. Germline CDR1 reads SGDLS; CDR2 reads YYNGEE. V dropped 1 base and J dropped 4; count of bases not matched to a gene: 4. The CDR3 is CASSVNGRDYNEQFF. In DNA form, the CDR3 reads TGTGCCAGCAGCGTAAACGGGAGGGATTACAATGAGCAGTTCTTC.

This rearrangement joins TRBV9 to TRBJ2-5, with TRBD2 identical over 10 bases. Unmatched junction bases numbered 8, after V lost 4 bases and J lost 2 bases. The CDR3 totals 16 residues. CDR1 and CDR2 (germline): SGDLS, YYNGEE. The CDR3 sequence is CASSTRGLAVQETQYF. The CDR3 DNA reads as TGTGCCAGCAGCACCCGTGGACTAGCGGTACAAGAGACCCAGTACTTC.

The J gene is TRBJ2-1, the V gene TRBV21-1; the table assigns TRBD2, which was not confirmed against the DNA. TRBV21-1 is a listed pseudogene. The length of the CDR3 is 18 residues. The CDR3 is CASSKGALAGGPTNEQFF. In DNA form, the CDR3 reads TGTGCCAGCAGCAAAGGGGCTCTAGCGGGAGGGCCGACAAATGAGCAGTTCTTC.

The chain uses TRBV30 and TRBJ2-2; 8 bases line up with TRBD1. CDR1 and CDR2 from the germline V gene are GTSNPN and SVGIG (reference sequence). This CDR3 is 14 amino acids long. After removal of 3 bases from V and 7 bases from J, the junction contained 7 bases not matched to a gene. As DNA, the CDR3 is TGTGCCTGGAGCCCCGGCAGGGGGCACGGGGAGCTGTTTTTT. Encoded protein: CAWSPGRGHGELFF.

This clone has a single count. The chain carries TRBV28 and TRBJ2-1; TRBD2 might be the D (5 bases). V was clipped by 2 bases and J by 5 bases, with 7 bases between them. Per germline, CDR1 MDHEN and CDR2 SYDVKM. The CDR3 length is 13 residues. The CDR3 here is CASSLGSDNEQFF. The CDR3 region has the DNA TGTGCCAGCAGTTTAGGGAGTGACAATGAGCAGTTCTTC.

The gene calls are TRBV11-2 and TRBJ2-1; 9 bases map to TRBD1. Germline CDR1 is SGHAT and CDR2 is FQNNGV. This CDR3 spans 14 amino acids. The junction had 4 bases not matched to a gene; V was cut back by 4 bases and J by 6 bases. The DNA for the CDR3 is TGTGCCAGCAGCTCGGACAGGGGAAGCAATGAGCAGTTCTTC. Protein sequence: CASSSDRGSNEQFF. Combining the CDR3 with reference TRBV11-2 and TRBJ2-1 gives the whole variable domain EAGVAQSPRYKIIEKRQSVAFWCNPISGHATLYWYQQILGQGPKLLIQFQNNGVVDDSQLPKDRFSAERLKGVDSTLKIQPAKLEDSAVYLCASSSDRGSNEQFFGPGTRLTVL.